Presented here are 5 T cell receptor beta chains from one specimen sequenced in a study of cytomegalovirus exposure and HLA in healthy donors. With 60 Vbeta and 13 Jbeta primers, the PCR was carried out. Data came from immunoSEQ multiplex PCR; TCRdb stores just in-frame clones and leaves some out. The table includes roughly 100,000 clones, approximately 73% detected once. The sample consisted of PBMCs. These receptors were taken from a woman aged 18-30 years in good health and CMV-seropositive.

The chain links TRBV5-4 to TRBJ1-2; unclear D gene. Trimming took off 2 bases at V and 4 bases at J, with 21 bases between the two ends. The germline CDR1 and CDR2 sequences are SGHNT and YYREEE (reference sequence). The CDR3 is 17 amino acids. The CDR3: CASSLGGPASGFYGYTF. The CDR3 DNA reads TGTGCCAGCAGCTTAGGCGGCCCGGCAAGCGGTTTCTATGGCTACACCTTC.

The chain joins TRBV6-5 to TRBJ1-1; TRBD1 agrees at 8 bases. Germline V gene data show CDR1 as MNHEY and CDR2 as SVGAGI. This CDR3 region has 13 residues. The trim removed 6 bases at V and 5 bases at J, leaving 5 bases unmatched. DNA for the CDR3: TGTGCCAGCAGCGGCACAGGGGGTACTGAAGCTTTCTTT. This gives the protein CASSGTGGTEAFF.

The chain combines TRBV7-2 with TRBJ2-3; 8 bases match TRBD1. This CDR3 has 15 amino acids. The V gene's germline CDR1 is SGHTA and CDR2 FQGNSA. J was trimmed by 2 bases and V by 5 bases; bases with no gene match: 6. CDR3 region: CASSPRQGNTDTQYF. The CDR3 nucleotides are TGTGCCAGCAGCCCCCGACAGGGGAACACAGATACGCAGTATTTT. The entire variable domain, with the rest obtained from reference TRBV7-2 and TRBJ2-3, is as follows: GAGVSQSPSNKVTEKGKDVELRCDPISGHTALYWYRQSLGQGLEFLIYFQGNSAPDKSGLPSDRFSAERTGGSVSTLTIQRTQQEDSAVYLCASSPRQGNTDTQYFGPGTRLTVL.

The gene calls are TRBV5-1 and TRBJ2-7; the D gene is possibly TRBD1 (6 bases). This CDR3 is 15 amino acids long. Trimming shortened V by 0 bases and J by 0 bases, and 10 bases separated the two germline ends. Looked up from germline, CDR1 is SGHRS and CDR2 is YFSETQ. This chain's CDR3 is CASSLAGHSSYEQYF. In DNA form, the CDR3 reads TGCGCCAGCAGCTTGGCGGGACACAGCTCCTACGAGCAGTACTTC.

This chain joins TRBV4-2 and TRBJ2-3, with 13 bases identical to TRBD2. With 4 bases clipped from V and 2 bases from J, the junction kept 3 bases outside the gene matches. The CDR3 has 16 residues. Germline V CDR1 and CDR2: LGHNA, YNFKEQ. CDR3 region: CASSRGLAGFTDTQYF. For the CDR3, the DNA is TGTGCCAGCAGCCGGGGACTAGCGGGATTCACAGATACGCAGTATTTT.